Presented here are 22 T cell receptor beta chains from one specimen sequenced in a study of blood T cell repertoires in COVID-19. This table comes from immunoSEQ multiplex PCR, and its TCRdb copy is limited to in-frame clones, with some not included. In the table there are more than 150,000 clones, around 79% of which are singletons. The specimen sequenced was PBMCs or T cells enriched from blood (not recorded which). The receptors here all came from a man aged 50-60 years who had recovered from COVID-19.

The genes are TRBV10-3 and TRBJ2-1; a weak D match, TRBD2 (6 bases). Germline assignment: CDR1 ENHRY and CDR2 SYGVKD. Trimming cost V 0 bases and J 2 bases, with 14 bases left between them. The CDR3 runs 17 residues. This chain's CDR3 is CAISESRAGGTYNEQFF. DNA of the CDR3: TGTGCCATCAGTGAGTCGAGGGCTGGGGGGACCTACAATGAGCAGTTCTTC.

This clone was detected only once. The chain combines TRBV27 with TRBJ1-5, with TRBD1 matching 11 bases. With 5 bases clipped from V and 5 bases from J, the junction kept 5 bases outside the gene matches. CDR1 MNHEY and CDR2 SMNVEV come from the germline V gene (reference sequence). The CDR3 consists of 15 residues. The CDR3 loop is CASSPGQGVYQPQHF. The CDR3 region has the DNA TGTGCCAGCAGTCCGGGACAGGGGGTGTATCAGCCCCAGCATTTT.

The V and J genes are TRBV18 and TRBJ2-6; no reliable D call. Germline values: CDR1 KGHSH, CDR2 LQKENI. V was cut by 6 bases and J by 0 bases, with 18 bases left in between. The CDR3 has 18 residues. In DNA, the CDR3 is TGTGCCAGCTCCCAGGTACCAGCCGCTTCCTCTGGGGCCAACGTCCTGACTTTC. Amino acid sequence: CASSQVPAASSGANVLTF.

The rearrangement links TRBV5-1 to TRBJ2-3; 12 positions match TRBD2. Trimming at V came to 0 bases and at J to 5 bases, leaving 4 bases not matched to a gene. This CDR3 spans 16 amino acids. Germline V gene lookup returns CDR1 SGHRS and CDR2 YFSETQ. The CDR3 sequence: CASSLASGRARDTQYF. The CDR3 region has the DNA TGCGCCAGCAGCTTGGCTAGCGGGAGGGCCCGAGATACGCAGTATTTT.

This clone occurred once. CDR3 nucleotide sequence: TGCGCCAGCAGCGTCGACAGATCCTACGAGCAGTACTTC. It codes for CASSVDRSYEQYF. This rearrangement joins TRBV5-1 to TRBJ2-7; a weak D match, TRBD1 (5 bases). CDR1 SGHRS and CDR2 YFSETQ come from the germline V gene. This CDR3 has 13 amino acids. V was trimmed by 4 bases and J by 1 base, leaving 9 bases between them. The variable domain in full, completed from reference TRBV5-1 and TRBJ2-7, reads KAGVTQTPRYLIKTRGQQVTLSCSPISGHRSVSWYQQTPGQGLQFLFEYFSETQRNKGNFPGRFSGRQFSNSRSEMNVSTLELGDSALYLCASSVDRSYEQYFGPGTRLTVT.

The chain couples TRBV28 to TRBJ2-7; D is uncertain. CDR3 length equals 11 residues. V was cut by 6 bases and J by 3 bases, with 6 bases left in between. In germline, CDR1 is MDHEN, CDR2 SYDVKM. The CDR3: CASRENYEQYF. The CDR3 nucleotides are TGTGCCAGCAGGGAGAACTACGAGCAGTACTTC.

The V call is TRBV28, the J call TRBJ1-2, with 9 bases lining up with TRBD1. Germline lookup yields CDR1 MDHEN and CDR2 SYDVKM. The CDR3 length is 17 residues. The V gene end was trimmed by 6 bases and the J gene end by 2 bases; junction bases not matched to a gene: 13. CDR3: CASSHLRGQGLNYGYTF. Written as DNA, the CDR3 is TGTGCCAGCAGCCACCTGCGAGGACAGGGGTTAAACTATGGCTACACCTTC.

The chain has TRBV20-1 and TRBJ2-7, with a tentative D call TRBD2 (5 bases). Germline CDR1 and CDR2: DFQATT and SNEGSKA (reference sequence). The CDR3 length is 12 residues. The V end was cut by 3 bases, the J end by 3 bases, with 9 bases between. The CDR3 DNA follows: TGCAGTGCTAGTTTCGGGGACTACGAGCAGTACTTC. This sequence encodes CSASFGDYEQYF.

Comment on this clone: One junction end does not reproduce the germline sequence, and a read error may be involved. The V gene is TRBV6-4, the J gene TRBJ1-5; a possible D gene is TRBD1 (6 bases). CDR1 is MRHNA, CDR2 SNTAGT, per germline. The CDR3 has 15 amino acids. In DNA form, the CDR3 reads TGTGCCAGCAGTGTGGACGTGGGGGCCGGCCAGCTCCAGCATTTT. Translation gives CASSVDVGAGQLQHF.

J is TRBJ2-1 and V is TRBV7-9; the match to TRBD2 covers 10 bases. The V gene's germline CDR1 is SEHNR and CDR2 FQNEAQ (reference sequence). The ends lost 3 bases at V and 3 bases at J; junction bases unmatched: 5. CDR3 size: 16 residues. This chain's CDR3 is CASSLRASGGYNEQFF. The CDR3 bases are TGTGCCAGCAGCTTGAGGGCTAGCGGGGGCTACAATGAGCAGTTCTTC.

This clone was detected once. V usage is TRBV5-1 and J usage is TRBJ2-7; tentatively, D is TRBD1 (5 bases). Per the germline V gene, CDR1 is SGHRS and CDR2 is YFSETQ. The V and J ends lost 7 bases and 4 bases respectively, with 27 bases between them. The CDR3 consists of 17 residues. CDR3 in amino acids: CASPPSKHQDTEYEQYF. The CDR3 DNA reads TGCGCCAGCCCCCCGAGCAAACACCAGGACACGGAGTACGAGCAGTACTTC.

The chain uses TRBV7-3 and TRBJ2-5; TRBD2 matches at 13 bases. CDR1 is SGHTA, CDR2 FQGTGA, per germline. V dropped 5 bases and J dropped 2; count of bases not matched to a gene: 5. The CDR3 spans 16 residues. The CDR3 spells CASSPGLAGAQETQYF. The DNA for the CDR3 is TGTGCCAGCAGCCCAGGACTAGCGGGGGCACAAGAGACCCAGTACTTC.

The genes are TRBV29-1 and TRBJ2-7; possible D gene TRBD1, 6 bases. The CDR3 runs 13 residues. V was cut by 2 bases and J by 2 bases, with 10 bases left in between. Germline V gene sequence: CDR1 SQVTM, CDR2 ANQGSEA. This CDR3 reads CSVESDSPYEQYF. The CDR3 nucleotides are TGCAGCGTTGAATCGGACAGCCCCTACGAGCAGTACTTC.

The genes are TRBV19 and TRBJ2-1; TRBD2 aligns across 7 bases. With V trimmed by 2 bases and J by 6 bases, 10 bases remained unmatched. This CDR3 is 16 amino acids long. Germline V gives CDR1 LNHDA, CDR2 SQIVND (reference sequence). CDR3 region: CASSIIGEGRGNEQFF. In DNA form, the CDR3 reads TGTGCCAGTAGTATAATCGGGGAGGGCCGGGGCAATGAGCAGTTCTTC.

The rearrangement links TRBV14 to TRBJ1-2, with TRBD1 identical over 7 bases. J lost 8 bases, V lost 2 bases, and 8 bases had no gene match. This CDR3 spans 14 amino acids. Germline CDR1 is SGHDN and CDR2 is FVKESK. Here the CDR3 reads CASSQLTGPEGYTF. The CDR3 DNA sequence: TGTGCCAGCAGCCAATTGACAGGGCCTGAGGGCTACACCTTC.

This chain joins TRBV5-1 and TRBJ1-1, with TRBD1 matching 10 bases. In germline, CDR1 is SGHRS, CDR2 YFSETQ. CDR3 length: 17 amino acids. V trimming: 4 bases; J trimming: 5 bases; junction bases outside the gene matches: 14. This CDR3 reads CASSPRGTGAPGTEAFF. The CDR3 DNA sequence: TGCGCCAGCAGCCCGCGGGGGACAGGGGCCCCGGGTACTGAAGCTTTCTTT.

The chain has TRBV4-1 and TRBJ2-5; no reliable D call. CDR3 length: 14 amino acids. Germline V lookup: CDR1 MGHRA, CDR2 YSYEKL. Trimming removed 3 bases at V and 3 bases at J, with 11 bases between. The CDR3 DNA follows: TGCGCCAGCAGCCAGGCCCCGGGTGAAGAGACCCAGTACTTC. Protein: CASSQAPGEETQYF.

This chain uses TRBV5-4 with TRBJ2-1; D may be TRBD2 (6 bases). Germline values: CDR1 SGHNT, CDR2 YYREEE (reference sequence). V was shortened by 3 bases and J by 5 bases, with 15 bases between the two germline ends. The CDR3 runs to 15 residues. The DNA of the CDR3 is TGTGCCAGCAGCTCGACTCAGCGGGTAAACAATGAGCAGTTCTTC. Residues: CASSSTQRVNNEQFF. Supplemented by reference TRBV5-4 and TRBJ2-1, the full variable domain reads ETGVTQSPTHLIKTRGQQVTLRCSSQSGHNTVSWYQQALGQGPQFIFQYYREEENGRGNFPPRFSGLQFPNYSSELNVNALELDDSALYLCASSSTQRVNNEQFFGPGTRLTVL.

The genes are TRBV7-3 and TRBJ2-1, with a weak D call TRBD2 (5 bases). Trimming stripped 1 base from V and 6 bases from J, with 13 bases between. This CDR3 region has 15 residues. Germline values: CDR1 SGHTA, CDR2 FQGTGA. The CDR3 bases are TGTGCCAGCAGCTTAAGCGCTTGGAGCGGCAATGAGCAGTTCTTC. This translates into CASSLSAWSGNEQFF.

The chain uses TRBV2 and TRBJ1-2, with 11 bases fitting TRBD1. Unmatched junction bases numbered 3, after V lost 5 bases and J lost 4 bases. The CDR3 length is 14 residues. Germline V gives CDR1 SNHLY, CDR2 FYNNEI. CDR3 sequence reads: CASSTGTGGYGYTF. The CDR3 DNA reads as TGTGCCAGCAGTACCGGGACAGGGGGCTATGGCTACACCTTC.

The chain joins TRBV12-3 or TRBV12-4 to TRBJ2-3, with D hard to call. The CDR3 is made up of 13 amino acids. V gave up 5 bases and J gave up 4 bases, with 10 bases separating them. For the CDR3, the DNA is TGTGCCAGCAGTGTCGAGTTGGCAGATACGCAGTATTTT. Amino acid sequence: CASSVELADTQYF.

This clone was seen only once. The V and J genes are TRBV19 and TRBJ1-1, with D unresolved. CDR1 and CDR2 (germline): LNHDA, SQIVND (reference sequence). This CDR3 is built from 13 residues. V dropped 4 bases and J dropped 0 bases, with 6 bases sitting between them. CDR3: CASSTGMNTEAFF. The CDR3 DNA reads TGTGCCAGTAGTACAGGAATGAACACTGAAGCTTTCTTT.